This TCR beta chain appears in the sequencing data of a study of shared clonotypes between healthy human individuals. Overall study: Each donor's CD8 memory used one plate, CD8 naive two, each CD4 subset three.

The study's findings and limits: Some naive CD4 clonotypes, around 5%, turned up in common across a handful of donors.

Study donors comprised healthy, HIV-negative adults devoid of recent acute infection or vaccination. This clone was recorded only once. The antigen is undetermined. Germline V gene lookup returns CDR1 SGHRS and CDR2 YFSETQ. The CDR3 sequence is 14 residues long. Trimming at V came to 3 bases and at J to 1 base, leaving 3 bases not matched to a gene. The data were produced by immunoSEQ multiplex PCR, yet TCRdb's version contains in-frame clones alone and is incomplete. The sample lists around 1.6 million clones, 98% occurring once. The chain combines TRBV5-1 with TRBJ1-1; the match to TRBD1 covers 7 bases. The source material was naive CD4+ T cells sorted from blood. Described subset: CD45RA+ positively selected. The sequence was obtained from a man aged 25-40 years in good health. CDR3 loop: CASSSTGRNTEAFF. In nucleotides, the CDR3 is TGCGCCAGCAGCTCGACAGGGCGGAACACTGAAGCTTTCTTT. Combining the CDR3 with reference TRBV5-1 and TRBJ1-1 gives the whole variable domain KAGVTQTPRYLIKTRGQQVTLSCSPISGHRSVSWYQQTPGQGLQFLFEYFSETQRNKGNFPGRFSGRQFSNSRSEMNVSTLELGDSALYLCASSSTGRNTEAFFGQGTRLTVV.